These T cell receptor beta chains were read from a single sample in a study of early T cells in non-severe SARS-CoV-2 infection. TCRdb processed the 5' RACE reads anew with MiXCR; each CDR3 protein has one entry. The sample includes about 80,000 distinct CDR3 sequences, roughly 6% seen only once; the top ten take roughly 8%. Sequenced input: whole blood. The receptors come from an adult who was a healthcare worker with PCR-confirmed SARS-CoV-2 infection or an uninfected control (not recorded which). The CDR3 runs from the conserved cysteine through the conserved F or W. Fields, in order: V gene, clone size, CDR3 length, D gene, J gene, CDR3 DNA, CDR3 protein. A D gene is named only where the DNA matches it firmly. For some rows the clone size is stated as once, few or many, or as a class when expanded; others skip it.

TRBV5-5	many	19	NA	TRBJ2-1	TGTGCCAGCAGCTATTCACGACCAACGGGGACACGGACCTACAATGAGCAGTTCTTC	CASSYSRPTGTRTYNEQFF
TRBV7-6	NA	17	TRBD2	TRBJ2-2	TGTGCCAGCAGCTTGCCGGGACTAGCGGCGAACACCGGGGAGCTGTTTTTT	CASSLPGLAANTGELFF
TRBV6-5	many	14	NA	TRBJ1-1	TGTGCCAGCAGTTACTCGACGGGCCGGTTGGGAGCTTTCTTT	CASSYSTGRLGAFF
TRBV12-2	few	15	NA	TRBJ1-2	TGTGCAAGTCGCCCCATTCGACAGTATAACTATGGCTACACCTTC	CASRPIRQYNYGYTF
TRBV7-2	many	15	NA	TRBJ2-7	TGTGCCAGCAGCACTACGGACTGGAACGACTACGAGCAGTACTTC	CASSTTDWNDYEQYF
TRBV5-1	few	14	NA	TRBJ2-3	TGCGCCAGCAGTCTCCGAGATCAGTCAGATACGCAGTATTTT	CASSLRDQSDTQYF
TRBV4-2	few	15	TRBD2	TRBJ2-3	TGTGCCAGCAGCCAAAGCGGGGGTCCCCCAGATACGCAGTATTTT	CASSQSGGPPDTQYF
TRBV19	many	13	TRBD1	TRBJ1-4	TGTGCCAGTAGTATATCTCGGACAGGTTTACCGTTTTTT	CASSISRTGLPFF
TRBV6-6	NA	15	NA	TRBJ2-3	TGTGCCAGCAGTAGGATCGCCCAGGGAGCAGATACGCAGTATTTT	CASSRIAQGADTQYF
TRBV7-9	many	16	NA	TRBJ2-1	TGTGCCAGCAGCTTAGCGGAGGGTCTACCCTACAATGAGCAGTTCTTC	CASSLAEGLPYNEQFF
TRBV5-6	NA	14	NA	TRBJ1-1	TGTGCCAGCAGCTTGGGAGGGAGCACCACTGAAGCTTTCTTT	CASSLGGSTTEAFF
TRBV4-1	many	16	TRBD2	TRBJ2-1	TGCGCCAGCAGCCAAGGGACTAGCGGGAACTACAATGAGCAGTTCTTC	CASSQGTSGNYNEQFF
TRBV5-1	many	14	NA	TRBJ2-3	TGCGCCAGCAGCGTCGCGGGGACCACAGATACGCAGTATTTT	CASSVAGTTDTQYF
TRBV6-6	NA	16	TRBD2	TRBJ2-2	TGTGCCAGCAGTTACCGTAGCGGGGGGGCCCCCGGGGAGCTGTTTTTT	CASSYRSGGAPGELFF
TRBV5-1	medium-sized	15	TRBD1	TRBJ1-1	TGCGCCAGCAGCTTAACAGGGGCAATGAACACTGAAGCTTTCTTT	CASSLTGAMNTEAFF
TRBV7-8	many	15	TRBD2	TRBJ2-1	TGTGCCAGCAGCTTAGCTAGCGGGAGCCGTAATGAGCAGTTCTTC	CASSLASGSRNEQFF
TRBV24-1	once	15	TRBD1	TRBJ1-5	TGTGCCACCAGTGATTCGACAGGGGGCAATCAGCCCCAGCATTTT	CATSDSTGGNQPQHF
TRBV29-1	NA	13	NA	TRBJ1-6	TGCAGCGTTAAGGACAGCCGGTGGTCACCCCTCCACTTT	CSVKDSRWSPLHF
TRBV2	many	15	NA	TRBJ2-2	TGTGCCAGCAGTGAAGTGGGGGGAAACACCGGGGAGCTGTTTTTT	CASSEVGGNTGELFF
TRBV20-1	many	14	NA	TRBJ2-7	TGCAGTGCTAGAGAAGGCACCCTCAGGTACGAGCAGTACTTC	CSAREGTLRYEQYF
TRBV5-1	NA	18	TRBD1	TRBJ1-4	TGCGCCAGCAGCTCGATGGGACAGGGAGCCGGCATTAATGAAAAACTGTTTTTT	CASSSMGQGAGINEKLFF
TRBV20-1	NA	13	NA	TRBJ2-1	TGCAGTGCTAGAGATCCCCCAGGAGGTGAGCAGTTCTTC	CSARDPPGGEQFF
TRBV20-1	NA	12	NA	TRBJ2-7	TGCAGTGCTAGAGAGGCAGTCTACGAGCAGTACTTC	CSAREAVYEQYF
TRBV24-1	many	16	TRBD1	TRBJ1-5	TGTGCCACCAGTGACGGGGGGACAGCTGGCAATCAGCCCCAGCATTTT	CATSDGGTAGNQPQHF
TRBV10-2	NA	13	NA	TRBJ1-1	TGCGCCAGCAGTGAACTGAGGGGCACTGAAGCTTTCTTT	CASSELRGTEAFF
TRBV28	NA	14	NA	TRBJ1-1	TGTGCCAGCAGTTTCCCAGTAATGAACACTGAAGCTTTCTTT	CASSFPVMNTEAFF
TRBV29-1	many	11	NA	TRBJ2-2	TGCAGCGTTCCTTCGCGCGGGGAGCTGTTTTTT	CSVPSRGELFF
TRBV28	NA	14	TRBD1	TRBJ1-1	TGTGCCAGCAGGACGGACAGGAGGAACACTGAAGCTTTCTTT	CASRTDRRNTEAFF
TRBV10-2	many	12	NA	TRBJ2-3	TGCGCCAGCAGTCCAAACGCAGATACGCAGTATTTT	CASSPNADTQYF
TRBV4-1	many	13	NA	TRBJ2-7	TGCGCCAGCAGCAACAGGGTTATCGACGAGCAGTACTTC	CASSNRVIDEQYF
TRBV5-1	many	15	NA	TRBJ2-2	TGCGCCAGCACATGGGGAGCGGCGAACACCGGGGAGCTGTTTTTT	CASTWGAANTGELFF
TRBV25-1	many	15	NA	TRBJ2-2	TGTGCCAGCAGTGGGCCACTCTTGCTCACCGGGGAGCTGTTTTTT	CASSGPLLLTGELFF
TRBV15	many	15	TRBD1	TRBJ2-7	TGTGCCACCAGCCTAGGGACAGGGGGCTCCTACGAGCAGTACTTC	CATSLGTGGSYEQYF
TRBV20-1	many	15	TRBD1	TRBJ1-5	TGCAGTGCTAGAGCGGGACAGGGTAATAATCAGCCCCAGCATTTT	CSARAGQGNNQPQHF
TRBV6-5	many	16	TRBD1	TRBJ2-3	TGTGCCAGCAACCCCCGGACAGGGTATGGCGCAGATACGCAGTATTTT	CASNPRTGYGADTQYF
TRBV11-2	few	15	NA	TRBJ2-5	TGTGCCAGCACCCCTGAGGGGAAATCACAAGAGACCCAGTACTTC	CASTPEGKSQETQYF
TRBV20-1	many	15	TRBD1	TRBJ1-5	TGCAGTGCTGTCGATCCGGGACAGCTAAATCAGCCCCAGCATTTT	CSAVDPGQLNQPQHF
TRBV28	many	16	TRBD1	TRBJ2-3	TGTGCCAGCAGTACCCGACAGGGATGGAGCACAGATACGCAGTATTTT	CASSTRQGWSTDTQYF
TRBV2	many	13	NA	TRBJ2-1	TGTGCCAGCAGGCCGGGGGGCGTAGATGAGCAGTTCTTC	CASRPGGVDEQFF
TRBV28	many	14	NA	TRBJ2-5	TGTGCCAGCACCAAATCGGACTCCGCATCGACCCAGTACTTC	CASTKSDSASTQYF
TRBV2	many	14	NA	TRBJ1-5	TGTGCCAGCAGCGCTACAGGGAGCCCATCTCCGCAGCATTTT	CASSATGSPSPQHF
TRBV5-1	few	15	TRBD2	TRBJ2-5	TGCGCCAGCACCTTCTCGTGGGGGGGACAAGAGACCCAGTACTTC	CASTFSWGGQETQYF
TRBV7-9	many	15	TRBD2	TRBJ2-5	TGTGCCAGCAGCGACACCGGGACTAGCAGAGAGACCCAGTACTTC	CASSDTGTSRETQYF
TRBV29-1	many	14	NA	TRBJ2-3	TGCAGCGTTGTGCTGGGAGTAGGCACAGATACGCAGTATTTT	CSVVLGVGTDTQYF
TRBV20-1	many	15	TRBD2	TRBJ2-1	TGCAGTGCTAGTCGTGGGGCTAGCGGGAGGAATGAGCAGTTCTTC	CSASRGASGRNEQFF
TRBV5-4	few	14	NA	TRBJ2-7	TGTGCCAGCAGCTTGTACTCAGGAACCTACGAGCAGTACTTC	CASSLYSGTYEQYF
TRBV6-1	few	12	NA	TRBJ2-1	TGTGCCAGTGATTTGGGGGTCAATGAGCAGTTCTTC	CASDLGVNEQFF
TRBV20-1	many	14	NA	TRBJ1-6	TGCAGTGCTAGAAAGGGACTCGGCGATTCACCCCTCCACTTT	CSARKGLGDSPLHF
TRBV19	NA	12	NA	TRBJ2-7	TGTGCCAGTGGGGACCAATCCTACGAGCAGTACTTC	CASGDQSYEQYF
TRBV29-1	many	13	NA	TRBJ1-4	TGCAGCGCCCGGGCTGGAAGTAATGAAAAACTGTTTTTT	CSARAGSNEKLFF
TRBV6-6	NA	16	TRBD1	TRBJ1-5	TGTGCCAGCAGGGCGGGACAGATAGATAGCAATCAGCCCCAGCATTTT	CASRAGQIDSNQPQHF
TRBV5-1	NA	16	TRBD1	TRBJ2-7	TGCGCCAGCAGCCCATACAGGGGGACTCCCCCCTACGAGCAGTACTTC	CASSPYRGTPPYEQYF
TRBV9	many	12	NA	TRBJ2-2	TGTGCCAGCAGCTTAAACACCGGGGAGCTGTTTTTT	CASSLNTGELFF
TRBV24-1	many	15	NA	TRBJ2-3	TGTGCCACCAGTGACGCGGGACAGTCGGCAGATACGCAGTATTTT	CATSDAGQSADTQYF